This TCR beta chain derives from a study of blood T cell repertoires in COVID-19. On the study more broadly: Samples of COVID-19 (acute and convalescent) were obtained from the United States, Italy and Spain. Nucleic acid was either cDNA or gDNA, and it came from T cells, B-cell-depleted T cells, or PBMCs.

Authors' methods: Amplification of reference gene primers provided the estimated nucleated cell counts. Assay used: immunoSEQ multiplex PCR; TCRdb lists only in-frame clones, some missing. Clonal size and the V and J genes are those of that table, whereas D and trimming came from the DNA. The sample has over 85,000 clones; around 83% are singletons. The CDR3 extends over 16 amino acids. Germline CDR1 is SGHTS and CDR2 is YDEGEE. After removal of 4 bases from V and 7 bases from J, the junction contained 11 bases not matched to a gene. This chain joins TRBV5-8 and TRBJ2-2; 9 bases fit TRBD2. This receptor was identified in a woman in her seventies with acute or convalescent COVID-19. Sequenced: peripheral blood. In DNA, the CDR3 is TGTGCCAGCAGCCCCGAAGGCGGGGGGGCAAACGGGGAGCTGTTTTTT. Protein product: CASSPEGGGANGELFF. Full variable domain (rest looked up from reference TRBV5-8 and TRBJ2-2): EAGVTQSPTHLIKTRGQQATLRCSPISGHTSVYWYQQALGLGLQFLLWYDEGEERNRGNFPPRFSGRQFPNYSSELNVNALELEDSALYLCASSPEGGGANGELFFGEGSRLTVL.